The 5 T cell receptor beta chains in this list originate from one sample, sequenced in a study of spatial heterogeneity in lung cancer. Study conclusions and caveats: Mutation tallies in tumors tracked expanded intratumoral alpha and beta TCR counts.

TCRdb used MiXCR to reprocess the 5' RACE reads, holding one entry per CDR3 protein. The sample includes about 2,000 distinct CDR3 sequences, approximately 9% seen only once; the top ten take 9.5% to 12%. The time point is: sample taken at primary tumor resection. Which antigens these TCRs recognize remains unknown. The source material was lung tumor tissue, sampled at surgery. The origin of the receptors is a female donor with early-stage non-small cell lung cancer.

This chain uses TRBV7-9 with TRBJ2-2, with a possible D match to TRBD2 (5 bases). The CDR3 is 15 residues long. The germline V gene has CDR1 SEHNR and CDR2 FQNEAQ (reference sequence). Trimming took 3 bases from V and 5 from J, leaving 13 bases between them. CDR3 in amino acids: CASSLGIPGTGELFF. DNA for the CDR3: TGTGCCAGCAGCTTGGGCATCCCGGGGACCGGGGAGCTGTTTTTT.

This clonotype is medium-sized in the sample. The V gene is TRBV7-3, the J gene TRBJ1-1, with 7 bases matching TRBD1. The CDR3 extends over 14 amino acids. Germline-derived CDR1 and CDR2 are SGHTA and FQGTGA. The J segment lost 4 bases and the V segment lost 3 bases, leaving 5 bases of the junction unmatched. The CDR3 reads CASSLRGQGTEAFF. CDR3 nucleotide sequence: TGTGCCAGCAGCTTGAGGGGGCAGGGCACTGAAGCTTTCTTT.

This clonotype is categorized as medium-sized (0.01 to 0.1%). V usage is TRBV7-2 and J usage is TRBJ1-4; no clear D gene. CDR3 length equals 15 residues. In germline, CDR1 is SGHTA, CDR2 FQGNSA. V shed 4 bases and J shed 3 bases, with 12 bases lying between them. DNA for the CDR3: TGTGCCAGCAGCTACCGAAGGGCATCTAATGAAAAACTGTTTTTT. Amino acid sequence: CASSYRRASNEKLFF.

CDR3: CASKALAQVGYEQYF. CDR3 bases: TGTGCCAGCAAAGCTTTGGCACAGGTTGGCTACGAGCAGTACTTC. This chain joins TRBV6-1 and TRBJ2-7; perhaps TRBD1 as D (5 bases). The CDR3 runs 15 residues. Deletions cut 7 bases from V and 3 bases from J, with 19 bases between. Germline V gene lookup returns CDR1 MNHNS and CDR2 SASEGT.

By its share, this clonotype is medium-sized. The chain carries TRBV5-4 and TRBJ2-6; weak D call: TRBD1 (6 bases). This CDR3 is built from 16 residues. The germline gives CDR1 SGHNT, CDR2 YYREEE (reference sequence). Trimming took 0 bases from V and 3 from J, leaving 10 bases between them. DNA for the CDR3: TGTGCCAGCAGCTTGGCCAGGGGAAGTGGGGCCAACGTCCTGACTTTC. It encodes CASSLARGSGANVLTF.